The subject of this entry is one T cell receptor beta chain. The antigen remains undetermined. This sample stems from a study of CXCR3-negative and CXCR3-positive naive CD8 T cells. Study-wide results and limits: Naive cells with CXCR3 showed TRB CDR3s that were more hydrophobic than those in CXCR3-negative naive cells. Naive subsets had comparable surface CD5; TCR strength was inferred from TRB CDR3 properties.

Germline CDR1 SGHDT, CDR2 YYEEEE. The CDR3 covers 13 residues. Every CD8+ subset sample held around 300,000 flow-sorted cells, done in triplicate. UMI labels and 5' RACE were used to prepare the TRB cDNA libraries. With the 5' RACE reads reprocessed, TCRdb shows one record per CDR3 protein and no DNA. Recorded for this sample: roughly 55,000 distinct CDR3 sequences. Sequencing input: naive CXCR3+ CD8+ T cells from blood. This sample's subset: CD45RO-CCR7+CD27+CD95- naive CD8+ T cells expressing CXCR3 (TNR3+). This chain connects TRBV5-6 to TRBJ2-5. The receptor was derived from a human donor in good health. Some clones in this sample may be carry-over from other donors' samples. The CDR3 reads CASSLRVEETQYF.